This entry features one T cell receptor beta chain sequence. Its antigen is unknown. The sample is drawn from a study of T cell responses to AZD1222 COVID-19 vaccine. Study conclusions and caveats: The peak T cell response came first, and repertoires were sampled only after it. Reports indicate that nearly half of spike-specific TCRs are directed at unmutated variant regions. Donors were mostly white British, more females; clonal diversity possibly underestimated. The study found Spike-specific TCR breadth and depth rose after two AZD1222 doses.

The CDR3 is 17 residues long. Germline V gives CDR1 SGHTA, CDR2 FQGNSA. Unmatched junction bases numbered 3, after V lost 2 bases and J lost 0 bases. This table comes from immunoSEQ multiplex PCR, and its TCRdb copy is limited to in-frame clones, with some not included. The data hold around 170,000 clones, with roughly 93% observed a single time. The sequencing here drew on peripheral blood, taken on day 0 of AZD1222 vaccination. V usage is TRBV7-2 and J usage is TRBJ2-7, with TRBD2 identical over 14 bases. The sequence was collected from an adult in good health. This CDR3 is CASSLRTSGGYSYEQYF. The DNA for the CDR3 is TGTGCCAGCAGCTTAAGGACTAGCGGGGGGTACTCCTACGAGCAGTACTTC.